This entry describes one T cell receptor beta chain. The antigen remains undetermined. The data are from a study of radiotherapy plus CTLA-4 blockade in lung cancer. Broader study findings: Reports state that early shifts in blood T cell clones, with interferon-beta, best predicted response. TCR clones originating in tumors grew in number in blood after radiotherapy plus ipilimumab.

The study treated chemo-refractory metastatic non-small-cell lung cancer patients with focal radiation plus ipilimumab CTLA-4 blockade. The CDR3 has 17 amino acids. CDR1 and CDR2 (germline): GTSNPN, SVGIG (reference sequence). V lost 3 bases, J lost 3 bases, and 14 bases stayed unmatched. Generated by immunoSEQ multiplex PCR, the TCRdb table keeps only in-frame clones and is missing some. The sample shows tens of thousands of clones, 72% of them seen only once. The input for sequencing was peripheral blood, taken from a patient treated with radiotherapy plus ipilimumab. V usage is TRBV30 and J usage is TRBJ1-1; 9 bases align to TRBD1. The sequence was collected from a human donor with non-small cell lung cancer whose response to radiotherapy plus ipilimumab could not be evaluated. The chain's CDR3 is CAWRPTGTGTFYTEAFF. The CDR3 coding sequence is TGTGCCTGGAGACCCACCGGGACAGGGACCTTTTACACTGAAGCTTTCTTT.